The entry that follows covers one T cell receptor (beta chain) sequence. The data derive from a study of OX40 agonist ivuxolimab in advanced cancers. Between the trimmed V and J ends, which lost 4 bases and 6 bases, there was a span of 13 bases. In germline, CDR1 is MGHRA, CDR2 YSYEKL. This CDR3 is 14 amino acids long. Method: immunoSEQ multiplex PCR; TCRdb's copy keeps in-frame clones and lacks some. The table includes just over 40,000 clones, over 75% detected once. This TCR was sampled from an adult with an advanced solid tumor such as melanoma, head and neck, liver or kidney cancer. Here the sequenced sample was CD4+ or CD8+ T cells sorted from blood, taken in a trial of the OX40 agonist ivuxolimab. The chain is built from TRBV4-1 and TRBJ2-1; unclear D gene. The CDR3 nucleotides read TGCGCCAGCAGCCTCACCGGGTCCCCCAATGAGCAGTTCTTC. Its protein product is CASSLTGSPNEQFF.